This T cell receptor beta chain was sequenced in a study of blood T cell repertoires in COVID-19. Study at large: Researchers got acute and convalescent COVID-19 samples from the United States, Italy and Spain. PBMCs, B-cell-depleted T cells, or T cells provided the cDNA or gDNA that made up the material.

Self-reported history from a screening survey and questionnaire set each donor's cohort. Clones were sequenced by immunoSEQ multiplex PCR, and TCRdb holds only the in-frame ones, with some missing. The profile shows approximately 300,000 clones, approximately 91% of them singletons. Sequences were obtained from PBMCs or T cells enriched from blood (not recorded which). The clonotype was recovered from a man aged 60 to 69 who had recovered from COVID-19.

In nucleotides, the CDR3 is TGTGCCAGCAGCTTAACGTGGACTAGCGTCTACAATGAGCAGTTCTTC. It encodes CASSLTWTSVYNEQFF. This sequence joins TRBV7-3 and TRBJ2-1; 9 bases match TRBD2. V gave up 0 bases and J gave up 3 bases; unmatched junction bases: 3. The CDR3 covers 16 residues. The germline gives CDR1 SGHTA, CDR2 FQGTGA.